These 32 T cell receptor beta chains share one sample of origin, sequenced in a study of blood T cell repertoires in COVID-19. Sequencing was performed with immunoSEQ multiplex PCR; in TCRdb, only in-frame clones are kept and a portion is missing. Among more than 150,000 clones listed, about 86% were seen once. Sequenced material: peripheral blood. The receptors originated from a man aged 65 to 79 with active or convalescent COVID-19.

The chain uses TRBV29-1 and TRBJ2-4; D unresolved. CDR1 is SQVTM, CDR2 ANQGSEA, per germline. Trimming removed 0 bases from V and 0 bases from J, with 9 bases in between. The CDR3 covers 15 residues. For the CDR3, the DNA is TGCAGCGTTGAAGATAAGACGGGAGCCAAAAACATTCAGTACTTC. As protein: CSVEDKTGAKNIQYF.

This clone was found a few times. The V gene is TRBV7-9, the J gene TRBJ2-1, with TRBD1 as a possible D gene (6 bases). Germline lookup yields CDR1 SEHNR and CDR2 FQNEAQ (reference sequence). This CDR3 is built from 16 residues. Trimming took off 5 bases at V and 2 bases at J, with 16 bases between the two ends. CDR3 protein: CASSPRQAATYNEQFF. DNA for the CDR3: TGTGCCAGCAGCCCGAGACAGGCGGCCACCTACAATGAGCAGTTCTTC.

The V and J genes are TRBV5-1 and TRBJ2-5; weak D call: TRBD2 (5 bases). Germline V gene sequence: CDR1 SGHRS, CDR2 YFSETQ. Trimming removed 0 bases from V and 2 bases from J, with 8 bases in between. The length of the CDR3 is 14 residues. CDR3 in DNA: TGCGCCAGCAGCTTGGAAGGGAGACAAGAGACCCAGTACTTC. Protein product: CASSLEGRQETQYF.

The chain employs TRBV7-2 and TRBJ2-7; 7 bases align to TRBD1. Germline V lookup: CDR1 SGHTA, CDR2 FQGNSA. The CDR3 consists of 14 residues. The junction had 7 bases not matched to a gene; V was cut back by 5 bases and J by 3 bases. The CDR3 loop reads CASSPRQGFYEQYF. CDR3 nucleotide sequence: TGTGCCAGCAGCCCGCGACAGGGATTCTACGAGCAGTACTTC.

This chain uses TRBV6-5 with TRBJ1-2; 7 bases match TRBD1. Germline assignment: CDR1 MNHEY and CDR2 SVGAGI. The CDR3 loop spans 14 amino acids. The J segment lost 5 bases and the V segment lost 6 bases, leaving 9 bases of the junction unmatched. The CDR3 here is CASRRDSALYGYTF. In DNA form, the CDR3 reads TGTGCCAGCAGGCGGGACAGCGCTTTATATGGCTACACCTTC.

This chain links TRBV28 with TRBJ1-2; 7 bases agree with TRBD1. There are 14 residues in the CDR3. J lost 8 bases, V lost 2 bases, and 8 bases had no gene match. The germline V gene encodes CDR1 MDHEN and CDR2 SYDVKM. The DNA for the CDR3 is TGTGCCAGCAGTTTACGGTACAGGGGCGACGGCTACACCTTC. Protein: CASSLRYRGDGYTF.

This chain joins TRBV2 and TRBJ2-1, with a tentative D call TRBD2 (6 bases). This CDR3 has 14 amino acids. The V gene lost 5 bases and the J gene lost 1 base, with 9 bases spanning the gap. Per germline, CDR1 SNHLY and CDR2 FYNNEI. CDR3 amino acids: CASSPDYSYNEQFF. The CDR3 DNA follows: TGTGCCAGCAGTCCGGACTATTCCTACAATGAGCAGTTCTTC.

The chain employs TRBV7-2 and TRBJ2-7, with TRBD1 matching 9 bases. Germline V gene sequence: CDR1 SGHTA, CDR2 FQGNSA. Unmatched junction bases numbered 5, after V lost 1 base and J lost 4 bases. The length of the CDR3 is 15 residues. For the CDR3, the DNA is TGTGCCAGCAGCTTAGGAGGGACAGGGAAATACGAGCAGTACTTC. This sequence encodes CASSLGGTGKYEQYF.

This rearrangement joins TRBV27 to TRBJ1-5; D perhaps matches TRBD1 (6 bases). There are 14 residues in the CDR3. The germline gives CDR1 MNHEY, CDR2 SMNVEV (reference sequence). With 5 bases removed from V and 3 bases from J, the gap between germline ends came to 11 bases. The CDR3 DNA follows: TGTGCCAGCAGTACTTACAGGGTCAATCAGCCCCAGCATTTT. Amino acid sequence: CASSTYRVNQPQHF.

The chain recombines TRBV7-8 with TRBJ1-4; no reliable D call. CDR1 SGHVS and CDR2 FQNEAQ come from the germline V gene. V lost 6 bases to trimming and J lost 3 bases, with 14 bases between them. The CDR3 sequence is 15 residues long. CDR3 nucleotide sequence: TGTGCCAGCAGGTGGGGAGAGGGTGCTAATGAAAAACTGTTTTTT. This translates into CASRWGEGANEKLFF.

The CDR3, as DNA: TGCAGCGTAATGAGACAGGCGAACACCGGGGAGCTGTTTTTT. This sequence encodes CSVMRQANTGELFF. The rearrangement uses TRBV29-1 and TRBJ2-2; TRBD1 is a possible D gene (6 bases). This CDR3 is built from 14 residues. Germline lookup yields CDR1 SQVTM and CDR2 ANQGSEA. V was pared by 6 bases and J by 0 bases, with 11 bases between.

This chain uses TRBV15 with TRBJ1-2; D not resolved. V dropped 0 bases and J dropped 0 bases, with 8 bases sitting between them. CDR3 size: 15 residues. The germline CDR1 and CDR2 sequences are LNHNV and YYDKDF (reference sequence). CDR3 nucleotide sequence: TGTGCCACCAGCAGAGATGGGCAGTCTAACTATGGCTACACCTTC. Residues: CATSRDGQSNYGYTF.

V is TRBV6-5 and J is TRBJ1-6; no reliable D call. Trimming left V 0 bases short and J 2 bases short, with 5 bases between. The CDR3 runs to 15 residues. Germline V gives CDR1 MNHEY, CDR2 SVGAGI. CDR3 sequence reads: CASSYSAAYNSPLHF. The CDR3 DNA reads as TGTGCCAGCAGTTACTCGGCCGCCTATAATTCACCCCTCCACTTT.

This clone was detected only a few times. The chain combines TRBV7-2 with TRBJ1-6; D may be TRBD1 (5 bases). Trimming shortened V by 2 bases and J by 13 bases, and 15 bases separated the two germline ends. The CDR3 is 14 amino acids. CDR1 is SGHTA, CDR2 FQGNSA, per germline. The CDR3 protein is CASSLLGALEPLHF. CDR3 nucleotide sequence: TGTGCCAGCAGCTTATTAGGGGCTCTGGAGCCCCTCCACTTT.

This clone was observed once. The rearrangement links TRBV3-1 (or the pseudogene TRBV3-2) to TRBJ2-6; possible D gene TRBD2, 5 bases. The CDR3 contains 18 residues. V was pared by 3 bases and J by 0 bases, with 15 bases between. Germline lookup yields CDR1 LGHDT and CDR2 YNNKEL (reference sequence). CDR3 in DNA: TGTGCCAGCAGCCACTCGTCTAGCCGCCACTCTGGGGCCAACGTCCTGACTTTC. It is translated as CASSHSSSRHSGANVLTF.

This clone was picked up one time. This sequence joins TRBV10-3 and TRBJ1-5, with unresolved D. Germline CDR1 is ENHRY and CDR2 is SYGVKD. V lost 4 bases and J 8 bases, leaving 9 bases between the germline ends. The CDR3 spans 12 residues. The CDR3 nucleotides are TGTGCCATCAGTGCCGGTCTGGAGCCCCAGCATTTT. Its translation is CAISAGLEPQHF.

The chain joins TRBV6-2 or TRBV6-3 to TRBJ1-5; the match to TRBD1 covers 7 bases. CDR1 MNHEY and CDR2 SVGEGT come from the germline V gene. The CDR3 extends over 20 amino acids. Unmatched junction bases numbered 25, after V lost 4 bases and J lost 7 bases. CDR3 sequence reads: CASSSSRQGGGALAWQPQHF. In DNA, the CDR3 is TGTGCCAGCAGTTCCAGTCGACAGGGCGGGGGGGCATTGGCCTGGCAGCCCCAGCATTTT.

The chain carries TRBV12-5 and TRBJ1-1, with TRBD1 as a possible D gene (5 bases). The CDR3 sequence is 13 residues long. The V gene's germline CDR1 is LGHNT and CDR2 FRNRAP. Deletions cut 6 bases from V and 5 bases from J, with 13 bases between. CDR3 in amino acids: CASGWVGGTEAFF. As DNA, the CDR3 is TGTGCTAGTGGCTGGGTGGGGGGAACTGAAGCTTTCTTT.

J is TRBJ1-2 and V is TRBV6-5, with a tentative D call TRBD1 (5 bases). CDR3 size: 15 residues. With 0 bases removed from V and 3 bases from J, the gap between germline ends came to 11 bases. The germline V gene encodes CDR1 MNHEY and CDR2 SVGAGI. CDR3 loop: CASSYSRRGDYGYTF. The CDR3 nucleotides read TGTGCCAGCAGTTACTCGAGGAGGGGAGACTATGGCTACACCTTC.

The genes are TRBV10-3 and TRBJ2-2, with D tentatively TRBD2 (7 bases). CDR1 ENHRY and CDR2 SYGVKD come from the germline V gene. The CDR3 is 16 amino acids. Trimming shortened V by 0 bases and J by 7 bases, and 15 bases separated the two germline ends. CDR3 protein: CAISESWGGQDGELFF. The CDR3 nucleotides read TGTGCCATCAGTGAGTCGTGGGGGGGCCAAGACGGGGAGCTGTTTTTT.

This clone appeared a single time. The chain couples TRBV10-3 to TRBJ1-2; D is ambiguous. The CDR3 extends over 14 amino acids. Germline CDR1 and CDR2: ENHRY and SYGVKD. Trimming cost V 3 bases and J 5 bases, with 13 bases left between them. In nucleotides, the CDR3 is TGTGCCATCAGTGAATCAACCCCTACGTATGGCTACACCTTC. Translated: CAISESTPTYGYTF.

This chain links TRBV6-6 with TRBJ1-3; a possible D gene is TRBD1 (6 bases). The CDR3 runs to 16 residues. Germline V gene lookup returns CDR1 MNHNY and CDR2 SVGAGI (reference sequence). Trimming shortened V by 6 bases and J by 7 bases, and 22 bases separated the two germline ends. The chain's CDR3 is CASRPPGHHFANTIYF. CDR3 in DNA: TGTGCCAGCAGACCCCCGGGACATCATTTCGCGAACACCATATATTTT.

CDR3 in amino acids: CASSRRPGGLTEAFF. CDR3 DNA: TGTGCCAGCAGCCGTCGGCCAGGGGGCTTAACTGAAGCTTTCTTT. The chain uses TRBV7-2 and TRBJ1-1, with 8 bases that match TRBD1. Germline lookup yields CDR1 SGHTA and CDR2 FQGNSA. V shed 5 bases and J 5 bases; nucleotides not matched to a gene: 10. This CDR3 has 15 amino acids. The full variable domain, its missing parts supplied by reference TRBV7-2 and TRBJ1-1, is GAGVSQSPSNKVTEKGKDVELRCDPISGHTALYWYRQSLGQGLEFLIYFQGNSAPDKSGLPSDRFSAERTGGSVSTLTIQRTQQEDSAVYLCASSRRPGGLTEAFFGQGTRLTVV.

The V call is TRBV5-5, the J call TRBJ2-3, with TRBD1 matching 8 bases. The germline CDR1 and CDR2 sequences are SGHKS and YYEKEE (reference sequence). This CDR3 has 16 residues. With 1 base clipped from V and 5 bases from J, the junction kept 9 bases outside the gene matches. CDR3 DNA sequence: TGTGCCAGCAGCTTGCGGTTGGGACAGGTGCAAGATACGCAGTATTTT. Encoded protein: CASSLRLGQVQDTQYF.

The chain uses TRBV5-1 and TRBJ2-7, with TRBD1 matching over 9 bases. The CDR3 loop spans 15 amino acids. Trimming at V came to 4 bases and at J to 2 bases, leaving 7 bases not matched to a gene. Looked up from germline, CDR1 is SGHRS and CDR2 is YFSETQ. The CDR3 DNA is TGCGCCAGCAGCCCCGGGACAGGGTCAGCCTACGAGCAGTACTTC. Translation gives CASSPGTGSAYEQYF. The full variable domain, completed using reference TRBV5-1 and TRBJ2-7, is KAGVTQTPRYLIKTRGQQVTLSCSPISGHRSVSWYQQTPGQGLQFLFEYFSETQRNKGNFPGRFSGRQFSNSRSEMNVSTLELGDSALYLCASSPGTGSAYEQYFGPGTRLTVT.

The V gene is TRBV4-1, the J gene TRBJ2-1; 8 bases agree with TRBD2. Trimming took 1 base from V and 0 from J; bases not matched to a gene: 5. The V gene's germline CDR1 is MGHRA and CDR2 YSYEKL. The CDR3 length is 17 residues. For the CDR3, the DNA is TGCGCCAGCAGCCAAGGTTCCAGCGGGAGCTCCTACAATGAGCAGTTCTTC. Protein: CASSQGSSGSSYNEQFF.

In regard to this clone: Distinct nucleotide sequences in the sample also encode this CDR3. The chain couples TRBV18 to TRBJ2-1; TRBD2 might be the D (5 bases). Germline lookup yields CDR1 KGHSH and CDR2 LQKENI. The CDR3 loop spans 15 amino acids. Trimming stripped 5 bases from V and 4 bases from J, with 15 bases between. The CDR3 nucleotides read TGTGCCAGCTCAAAAGGCCTAGCAGATTACAATGAGCAGTTCTTC. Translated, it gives CASSKGLADYNEQFF.

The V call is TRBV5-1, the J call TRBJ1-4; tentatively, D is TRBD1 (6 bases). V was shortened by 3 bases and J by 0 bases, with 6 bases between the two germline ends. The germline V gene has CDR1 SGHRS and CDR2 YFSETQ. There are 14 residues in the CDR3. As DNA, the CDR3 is TGCGCCAGCAGCTGGACAGCAACTAATGAAAAACTGTTTTTT. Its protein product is CASSWTATNEKLFF.

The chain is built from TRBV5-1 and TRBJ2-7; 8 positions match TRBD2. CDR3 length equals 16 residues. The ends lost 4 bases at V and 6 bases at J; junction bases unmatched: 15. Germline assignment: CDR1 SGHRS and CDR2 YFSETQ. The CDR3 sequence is CASSPGTGGAIREQYF. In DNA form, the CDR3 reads TGCGCCAGCAGCCCCGGGACGGGAGGGGCCATACGCGAGCAGTACTTC.

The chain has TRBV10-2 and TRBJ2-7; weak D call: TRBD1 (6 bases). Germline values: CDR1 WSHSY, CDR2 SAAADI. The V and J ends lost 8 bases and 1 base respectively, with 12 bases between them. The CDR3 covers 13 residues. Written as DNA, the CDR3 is TGCGCCAGCGGATGGGACAAGTCCTACGAGCAGTACTTC. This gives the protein CASGWDKSYEQYF.

The CDR3 sequence: CASRFSGTGGGYGYTF. The CDR3 nucleotides are TGCGCCAGCAGGTTCTCCGGAACAGGGGGAGGGTATGGCTACACCTTC. V and J are TRBV10-2 and TRBJ1-2; 8 positions agree with TRBD1. Trimming took 6 bases from V and 5 from J; bases not matched to a gene: 14. CDR1 is WSHSY and CDR2 is SAAADI in the germline V gene. The CDR3 covers 16 residues.

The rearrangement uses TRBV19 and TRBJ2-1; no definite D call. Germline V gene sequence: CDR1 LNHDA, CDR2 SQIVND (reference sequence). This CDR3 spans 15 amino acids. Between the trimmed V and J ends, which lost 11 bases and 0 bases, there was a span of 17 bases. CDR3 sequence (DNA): TGTGCCTCCGCGACGGCGGCGGTCTCCTACAATGAGCAGTTCTTC. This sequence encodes CASATAAVSYNEQFF.